This TCR beta chain was sequenced in a study of T-cell reconstitution after alpha-beta-depleted transplantation in children. The library targeted TCRbeta and was prepared with unique molecular identifiers. MiXCR was run by TCRdb on the PCR reads, yielding one entry per CDR3 protein. This repertoire shows some 340,000 distinct CDR3 sequences, about a tenth found once; its top ten account for roughly 2.5%. The ends lost 6 bases at V and 8 bases at J; junction bases unmatched: 8. Per germline, CDR1 MDHEN and CDR2 SYDVKM. The CDR3 has 15 residues. Sequencing used PBMCs from the stem cell graft donor, obtained from the stem cell graft. The TCR comes from a human donor who donated a stem cell graft to a child with acute lymphoblastic leukemia. The chain combines TRBV28 with TRBJ2-1; 12 bases map to TRBD2. The CDR3 is CASRFLAGGRYEQFF. CDR3 nucleotides: TGTGCCAGCAGATTTCTAGCGGGAGGGCGATATGAGCAGTTCTTC.